Listed below are T cell receptor beta chains from one sample, sequenced in a study of control samples from healthy donors and cancer patients. The method was immunoSEQ multiplex PCR; TCRdb's version includes in-frame clones alone and lacks a portion of them. The sample holds some 100,000 clones, 86% seen once. The specimen was blood. These receptors originate from a woman aged 45-60 years in good health. Each CDR3 is given with its conserved first and last residue. The order of the fields is CDR3 DNA, CDR3 protein, D gene, V gene, clone size, J gene. The D gene is left open where the match is weak. Clone size, where shown, is once, few, many, or a class for clones that have expanded.

CDR3nt: TGCAGTGCTAGTCCCCGGGACATAGGGTTCAATACGCAGTATTTT
CDR3aa: CSASPRDIGFNTQYF
d_gene: NA
v_gene: TRBV20-1
abundance: NA
j_gene: TRBJ2-3

CDR3nt: TGTGCCAGCAGCTTGGATCGAGGGGATGGCTACACCTTC
CDR3aa: CASSLDRGDGYTF
d_gene: NA
v_gene: TRBV5-6
abundance: NA
j_gene: TRBJ1-2

CDR3nt: TGTGCCAGCAGTCGGACGACAGGGGGCGATGGCTACACCTTC
CDR3aa: CASSRTTGGDGYTF
d_gene: TRBD1
v_gene: TRBV6-4
abundance: NA
j_gene: TRBJ1-2

CDR3nt: TGCAGTGCTAGTAGATTTGGAGCGAGGACTGAAGCTTTCTTT
CDR3aa: CSASRFGARTEAFF
d_gene: NA
v_gene: TRBV20-1
abundance: NA
j_gene: TRBJ1-1

CDR3nt: TGTGCCAGCAGTGAACCTGCAACTAATGAAAAACTGTTTTTT
CDR3aa: CASSEPATNEKLFF
d_gene: NA
v_gene: TRBV25-1
abundance: NA
j_gene: TRBJ1-4

CDR3nt: TGTGCCATCACGAGGGGGAGTGGGAAATACGAGCAGTACTTC
CDR3aa: CAITRGSGKYEQYF
d_gene: NA
v_gene: TRBV10-3
abundance: NA
j_gene: TRBJ2-7

CDR3nt: TGTGCCAGCAGCCTTCAGTGGGGAGCAGATACGCAGTATTTT
CDR3aa: CASSLQWGADTQYF
d_gene: NA
v_gene: TRBV9
abundance: NA
j_gene: TRBJ2-3

CDR3nt: TGTGCCAGCAGCCAAGATCTGGACTCCTACAATGAGCAGTTCTTC
CDR3aa: CASSQDLDSYNEQFF
d_gene: NA
v_gene: TRBV4-2
abundance: NA
j_gene: TRBJ2-1

CDR3nt: TGTGCCAGCCGCGGACTCGCCAACACTGAAGCTTTCTTT
CDR3aa: CASRGLANTEAFF
d_gene: NA
v_gene: TRBV11-3
abundance: many
j_gene: TRBJ1-1

CDR3nt: TGTGCCAGCGGGGCGGGGGGGCCCACAGATACGCAGTATTTT
CDR3aa: CASGAGGPTDTQYF
d_gene: TRBD2
v_gene: TRBV7-2
abundance: NA
j_gene: TRBJ2-3

CDR3nt: TGTGCCAGCAGTCGGGACGTTCTACCTTATCAGCCCCAGCATTTT
CDR3aa: CASSRDVLPYQPQHF
d_gene: NA
v_gene: TRBV6-2/TRBV6-3
abundance: NA
j_gene: TRBJ1-5

CDR3nt: TGTGCCATCTCGGGTGGGGGAGGTCAAATCTATGGCTACACCTTC
CDR3aa: CAISGGGGQIYGYTF
d_gene: NA
v_gene: TRBV10-3
abundance: NA
j_gene: TRBJ1-2

CDR3nt: TGCGCCAGCAGCTTGGGACTAGCGGGAGGCCCACGCAGGGGGCAAGAGACCCAGTACTTC
CDR3aa: CASSLGLAGGPRRGQETQYF
d_gene: TRBD2
v_gene: TRBV5-1
abundance: NA
j_gene: TRBJ2-5

CDR3nt: TGTGCCAGCAGTTACTCGAAAAGGAAAACAGGATCGCAGTTCTTC
CDR3aa: CASSYSKRKTGSQFF
d_gene: NA
v_gene: TRBV6-5
abundance: NA
j_gene: TRBJ2-1

CDR3nt: TGTGCCAGCGGTACTGACAGGGAGGTGGGGACCCAGTACTTC
CDR3aa: CASGTDREVGTQYF
d_gene: NA
v_gene: TRBV6-5
abundance: NA
j_gene: TRBJ2-5

CDR3nt: TGCGCCAGCAGCCCACTAGCGGGTGGCACAGATACGCAGTATTTT
CDR3aa: CASSPLAGGTDTQYF
d_gene: TRBD2
v_gene: TRBV5-1
abundance: NA
j_gene: TRBJ2-3

CDR3nt: TGTGCCAGCAGCTTGTTGGGAGGAGATACTGAAGCTTTCTTT
CDR3aa: CASSLLGGDTEAFF
d_gene: NA
v_gene: TRBV5-6
abundance: NA
j_gene: TRBJ1-1

CDR3nt: TGTGCCAGCAGCCCCTACCTCGCGGACTATGGCTACACCTTC
CDR3aa: CASSPYLADYGYTF
d_gene: NA
v_gene: TRBV7-3
abundance: NA
j_gene: TRBJ1-2

CDR3nt: TGTGCCAGTAGTATCCGGGCAGGGGACTATGGCTACACCTTC
CDR3aa: CASSIRAGDYGYTF
d_gene: NA
v_gene: TRBV19
abundance: NA
j_gene: TRBJ1-2

CDR3nt: TGTGCCAGCAGTATTCAGGGAGGGATTGGGGGGGAGCTGTTTTTT
CDR3aa: CASSIQGGIGGELFF
d_gene: TRBD2
v_gene: TRBV6-5
abundance: NA
j_gene: TRBJ2-2

CDR3nt: TGTGCCACAGCCGGGACAGGGGGCAGTCAGCCCCAGCATTTT
CDR3aa: CATAGTGGSQPQHF
d_gene: TRBD1
v_gene: TRBV19
abundance: once
j_gene: TRBJ1-5

CDR3nt: TGTGCCAGTAGTATAGGAAACACCATATATTTT
CDR3aa: CASSIGNTIYF
d_gene: NA
v_gene: TRBV19
abundance: NA
j_gene: TRBJ1-3

CDR3nt: TGTGCCAGCAGCTTAGCCGACAGACAATACTATGGCTACACCTTC
CDR3aa: CASSLADRQYYGYTF
d_gene: NA
v_gene: TRBV7-9
abundance: NA
j_gene: TRBJ1-2

CDR3nt: TGTGCGGACAGGGCTGTTAAGGCATCTGGCACTGAAGCTTTCTTT
CDR3aa: CADRAVKASGTEAFF
d_gene: TRBD1
v_gene: TRBV7-3
abundance: once
j_gene: TRBJ1-1

CDR3nt: TGTGCCAGCAGTTCTCAGTACGAGCAGTACTTC
CDR3aa: CASSSQYEQYF
d_gene: NA
v_gene: TRBV28
abundance: NA
j_gene: TRBJ2-7

CDR3nt: TGCGCCAGCAGCCAAGACGGGGGCCTAGCGGACACAGATACGCAGTATTTT
CDR3aa: CASSQDGGLADTDTQYF
d_gene: NA
v_gene: TRBV4-3
abundance: NA
j_gene: TRBJ2-3

CDR3nt: TGTGCCACCTTTAGGGGGACAGGGAACACTGAAGCTTTCTTT
CDR3aa: CATFRGTGNTEAFF
d_gene: TRBD1
v_gene: TRBV18
abundance: NA
j_gene: TRBJ1-1

CDR3nt: TGTGCCAGCAGCCCCCGGACTAGCGGGAGCTCCTACGAGCAGTACTTC
CDR3aa: CASSPRTSGSSYEQYF
d_gene: TRBD2
v_gene: TRBV11-2
abundance: NA
j_gene: TRBJ2-7

CDR3nt: TGTGCCACCAGTTCTGGGACGATCCCGGATACGCAGTATTTT
CDR3aa: CATSSGTIPDTQYF
d_gene: NA
v_gene: TRBV24-1
abundance: NA
j_gene: TRBJ2-3

CDR3nt: TGTGCCAGCAGCTTCCGGGCAGATGGGGACATTCAGTACTTC
CDR3aa: CASSFRADGDIQYF
d_gene: NA
v_gene: TRBV11-2
abundance: NA
j_gene: TRBJ2-4

CDR3nt: TGTGCCAGCAGTGAACTAGCGTCGGGTGGGTACAATGAGCAGTTCTTC
CDR3aa: CASSELASGGYNEQFF
d_gene: TRBD2
v_gene: TRBV6-4
abundance: once
j_gene: TRBJ2-1

CDR3nt: TGTGCCAGCAGCAGAGCGGGGGAAGAGACCCAGTACTTC
CDR3aa: CASSRAGEETQYF
d_gene: TRBD2
v_gene: TRBV5-5
abundance: NA
j_gene: TRBJ2-5

CDR3nt: TGTGCCAGCAGCTCGCGAGGGGAGGGATCAGATACGCAGTATTTT
CDR3aa: CASSSRGEGSDTQYF
d_gene: TRBD2
v_gene: TRBV11-2
abundance: NA
j_gene: TRBJ2-3

CDR3nt: TGTGCCAGCAGTGAAGGAGGCTTGGGTGTCCGCACTGAAGCTTTCTTT
CDR3aa: CASSEGGLGVRTEAFF
d_gene: NA
v_gene: TRBV2
abundance: NA
j_gene: TRBJ1-1

CDR3nt: TGTGCCAGCAGTTACGGAACGGGGGGGCATGAGACCCAGTACTTC
CDR3aa: CASSYGTGGHETQYF
d_gene: TRBD2
v_gene: TRBV6-5
abundance: NA
j_gene: TRBJ2-5

CDR3nt: TGTGCCAGCAGTGAAGGGACAGGGACAACAGATACGCAGTATTTT
CDR3aa: CASSEGTGTTDTQYF
d_gene: TRBD1
v_gene: TRBV6-1
abundance: once
j_gene: TRBJ2-3